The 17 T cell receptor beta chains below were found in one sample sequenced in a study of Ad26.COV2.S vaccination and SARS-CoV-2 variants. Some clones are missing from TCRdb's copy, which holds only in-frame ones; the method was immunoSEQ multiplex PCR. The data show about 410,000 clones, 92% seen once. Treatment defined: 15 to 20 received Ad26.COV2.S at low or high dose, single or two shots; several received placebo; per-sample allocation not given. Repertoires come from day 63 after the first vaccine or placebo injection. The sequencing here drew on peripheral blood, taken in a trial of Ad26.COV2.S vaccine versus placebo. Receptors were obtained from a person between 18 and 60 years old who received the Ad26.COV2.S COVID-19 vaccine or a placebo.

The DNA of the CDR3 is TGTGCCAGCAGTGAATACTTCGGGGGTAGTCAGCCCCAGCATTTT. Its translation: CASSEYFGGSQPQHF. The chain couples TRBV6-1 to TRBJ1-5, with D maybe TRBD1 (5 bases). The CDR3 sequence is 15 residues long. V lost 2 bases and J 6 bases, leaving 14 bases between the germline ends. Per the germline V gene, CDR1 is MNHNS and CDR2 is SASEGT.

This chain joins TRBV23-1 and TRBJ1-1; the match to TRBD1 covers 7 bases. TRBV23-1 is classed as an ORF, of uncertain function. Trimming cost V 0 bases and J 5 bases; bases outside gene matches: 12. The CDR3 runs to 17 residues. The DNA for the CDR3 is TGCGCCAGCAGTCAATCGGAGGGGGCGCGAGGGAAAACTGAAGCTTTCTTT. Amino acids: CASSQSEGARGKTEAFF.

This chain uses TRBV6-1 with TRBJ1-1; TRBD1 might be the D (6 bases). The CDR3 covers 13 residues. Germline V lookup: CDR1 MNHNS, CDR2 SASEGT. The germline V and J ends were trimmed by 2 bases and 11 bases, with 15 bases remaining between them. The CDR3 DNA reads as TGTGCCAGCAGTGAAATAAGTGGCAGGGGTGCTTTCTTT. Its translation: CASSEISGRGAFF.

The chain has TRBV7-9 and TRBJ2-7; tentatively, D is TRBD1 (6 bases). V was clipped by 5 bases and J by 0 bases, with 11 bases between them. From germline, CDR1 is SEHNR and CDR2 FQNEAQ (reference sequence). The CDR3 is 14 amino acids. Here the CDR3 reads CASSRDTNSYEQYF. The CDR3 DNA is TGTGCCAGCAGCCGGGACACAAACTCCTACGAGCAGTACTTC.

The CDR3 loop is CASSLAPHRQSYQETQYF. Written as DNA, the CDR3 is TGTGCCAGCAGCTTAGCGCCGCACAGGCAATCGTACCAAGAGACCCAGTACTTC. The genes are TRBV7-9 and TRBJ2-5, with TRBD1 as a possible D gene (5 bases). V was cut by 0 bases and J by 0 bases, with 17 bases left in between. The CDR3 runs to 18 residues. Germline V gene lookup returns CDR1 SEHNR and CDR2 FQNEAQ (reference sequence).

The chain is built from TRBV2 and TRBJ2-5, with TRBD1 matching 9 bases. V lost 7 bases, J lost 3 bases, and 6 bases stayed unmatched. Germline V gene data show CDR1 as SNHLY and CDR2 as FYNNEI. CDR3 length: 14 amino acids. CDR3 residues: CASNYGTGKETQYF. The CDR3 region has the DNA TGTGCCAGCAACTACGGGACAGGGAAAGAGACCCAGTACTTC.

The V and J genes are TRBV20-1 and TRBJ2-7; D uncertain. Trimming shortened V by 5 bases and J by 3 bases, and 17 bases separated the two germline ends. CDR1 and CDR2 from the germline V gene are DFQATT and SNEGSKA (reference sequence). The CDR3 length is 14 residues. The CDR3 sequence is CSAREPLVLYEQYF. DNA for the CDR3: TGCAGTGCTCGTGAACCCCTCGTCCTCTACGAGCAGTACTTC.

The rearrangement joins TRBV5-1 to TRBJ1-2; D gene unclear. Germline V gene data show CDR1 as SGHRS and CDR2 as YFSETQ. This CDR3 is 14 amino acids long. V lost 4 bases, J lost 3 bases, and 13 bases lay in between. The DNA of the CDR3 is TGCGCCAGCAGCCCGGAGGCAGAACACTATGGCTACACCTTC. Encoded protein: CASSPEAEHYGYTF. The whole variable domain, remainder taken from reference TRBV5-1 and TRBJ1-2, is KAGVTQTPRYLIKTRGQQVTLSCSPISGHRSVSWYQQTPGQGLQFLFEYFSETQRNKGNFPGRFSGRQFSNSRSEMNVSTLELGDSALYLCASSPEAEHYGYTFGSGTRLTVV.

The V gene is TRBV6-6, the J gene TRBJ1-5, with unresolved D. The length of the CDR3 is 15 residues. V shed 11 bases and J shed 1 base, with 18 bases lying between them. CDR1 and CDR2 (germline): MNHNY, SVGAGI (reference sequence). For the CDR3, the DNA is TGTGCCTCCCAAGAGGGTATGTGGAGCAATCAGCCCCAGCATTTT. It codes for CASQEGMWSNQPQHF.

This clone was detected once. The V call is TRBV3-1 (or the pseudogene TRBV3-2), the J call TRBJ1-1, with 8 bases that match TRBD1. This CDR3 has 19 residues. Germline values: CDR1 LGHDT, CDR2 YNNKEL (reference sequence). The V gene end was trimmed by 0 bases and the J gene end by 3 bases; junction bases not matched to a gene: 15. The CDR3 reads CASSQEWTGRSPWDTEAFF. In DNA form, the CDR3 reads TGTGCCAGCAGCCAAGAGTGGACAGGGAGGAGCCCTTGGGACACTGAAGCTTTCTTT.

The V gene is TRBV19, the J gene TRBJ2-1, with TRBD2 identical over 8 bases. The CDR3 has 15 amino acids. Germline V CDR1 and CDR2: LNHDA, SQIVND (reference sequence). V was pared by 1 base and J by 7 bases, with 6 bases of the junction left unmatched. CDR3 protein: CASSIVGGGVNEQFF. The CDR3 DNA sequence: TGTGCCAGTAGTATAGTCGGGGGGGGTGTAAATGAGCAGTTCTTC.

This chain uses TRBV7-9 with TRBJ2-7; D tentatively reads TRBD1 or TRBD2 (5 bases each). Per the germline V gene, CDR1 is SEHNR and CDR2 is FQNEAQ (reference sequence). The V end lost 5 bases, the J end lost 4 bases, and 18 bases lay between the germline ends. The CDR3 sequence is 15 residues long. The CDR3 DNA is TGTGCCAGCAGCACCCCGACAGAGAGGGAATACGAGCAGTACTTC. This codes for CASSTPTEREYEQYF.

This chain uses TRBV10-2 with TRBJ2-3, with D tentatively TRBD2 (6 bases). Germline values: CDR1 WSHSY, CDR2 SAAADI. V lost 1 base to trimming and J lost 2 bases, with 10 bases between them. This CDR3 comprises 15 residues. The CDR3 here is CASSELLAITDTQYF. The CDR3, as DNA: TGCGCCAGCAGTGAGTTGCTAGCGATCACAGATACGCAGTATTTT.

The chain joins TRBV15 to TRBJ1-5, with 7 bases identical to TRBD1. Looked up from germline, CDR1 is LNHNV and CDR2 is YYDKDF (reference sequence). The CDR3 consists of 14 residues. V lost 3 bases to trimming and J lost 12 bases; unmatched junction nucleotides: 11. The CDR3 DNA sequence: TGTGCCACCAGCAGCCGCAATAAACAGGGGAACCAGCATTTT. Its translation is CATSSRNKQGNQHF.

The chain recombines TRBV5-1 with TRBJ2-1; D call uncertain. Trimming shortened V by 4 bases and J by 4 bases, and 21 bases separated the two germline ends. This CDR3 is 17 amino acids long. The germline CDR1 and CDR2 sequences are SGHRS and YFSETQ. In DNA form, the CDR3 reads TGCGCCAGCAGCCAGCCGCGAATCGGGCAGACTTACAATGAGCAGTTCTTC. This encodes CASSQPRIGQTYNEQFF.

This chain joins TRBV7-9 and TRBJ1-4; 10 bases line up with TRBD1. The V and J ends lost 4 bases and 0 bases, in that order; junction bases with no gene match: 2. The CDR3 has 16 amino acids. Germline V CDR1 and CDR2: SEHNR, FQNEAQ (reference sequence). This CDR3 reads CASSSDRGATNEKLFF. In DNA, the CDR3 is TGTGCCAGCAGCTCGGACAGGGGGGCAACTAATGAAAAACTGTTTTTT.

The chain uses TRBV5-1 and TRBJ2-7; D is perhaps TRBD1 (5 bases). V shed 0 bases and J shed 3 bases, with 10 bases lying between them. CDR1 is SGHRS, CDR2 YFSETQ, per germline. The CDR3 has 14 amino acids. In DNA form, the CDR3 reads TGCGCCAGCAGCTTGGAGGGGTATTACTACGAGCAGTACTTC. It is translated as CASSLEGYYYEQYF.